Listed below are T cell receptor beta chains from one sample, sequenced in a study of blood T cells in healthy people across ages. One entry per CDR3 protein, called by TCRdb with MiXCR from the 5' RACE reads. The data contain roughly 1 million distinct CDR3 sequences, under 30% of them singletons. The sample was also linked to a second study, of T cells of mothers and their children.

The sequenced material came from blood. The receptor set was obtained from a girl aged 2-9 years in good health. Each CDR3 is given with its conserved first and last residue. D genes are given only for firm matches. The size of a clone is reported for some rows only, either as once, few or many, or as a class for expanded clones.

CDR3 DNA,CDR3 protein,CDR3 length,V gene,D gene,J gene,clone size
TGTGCCAGCAGCTTAGGTAGCGGGGAACAAGAGACCCAGTACTTC,CASSLGSGEQETQYF,15,TRBV7-3,TRBD2,TRBJ2-5,many
TGTGCCAGCAGCCACTATTTCGCGGGAGGGGTCGATGAGCAGTTCTTC,CASSHYFAGGVDEQFF,16,TRBV14,TRBD2,TRBJ2-1,NA
TGTGCCAGCAGCGACATAGGGGAAACCTACGAGCAGTACTTC,CASSDIGETYEQYF,14,TRBV11-1,NA,TRBJ2-7,NA
TGTGCCAGCAGTCCCCTGACAGGTGGTGGGACTGAAGCTTTCTTT,CASSPLTGGGTEAFF,15,TRBV12-3/TRBV12-4,NA,TRBJ1-1,NA
TGCAGCGTTGACGACAGCGGGTCCTACAATGAGCAGTTCTTC,CSVDDSGSYNEQFF,14,TRBV29-1,NA,TRBJ2-1,NA
TGTGCCAGCACCAAACAAGGAGAGACCCAGTACTTC,CASTKQGETQYF,12,TRBV6-6,NA,TRBJ2-5,NA
TGTGCCAGCAGCTCGGGCCCCGGAGACACAGATACGCAGTATTTT,CASSSGPGDTDTQYF,15,TRBV7-2,NA,TRBJ2-3,NA
TGCAGCGTTATCAAGGGGCACGGCACCGGGGAGCTGTTTTTT,CSVIKGHGTGELFF,14,TRBV29-1,NA,TRBJ2-2,NA
TGCGCCAGCAGGGCCACCCTTGCAACTAATGAAAAACTGTTTTTT,CASRATLATNEKLFF,15,TRBV10-1,NA,TRBJ1-4,many
TGTGCCAGCAGCTTAGAAACAGTGGATGAGCAGTTCTTC,CASSLETVDEQFF,13,TRBV7-8,NA,TRBJ2-1,few
TGTGCCAGCAGTTTTGGGCGGGAGATAGGCAATGAGCAGTTCTTC,CASSFGREIGNEQFF,15,TRBV12-3/TRBV12-4,TRBD2,TRBJ2-1,NA
TGTGCCAGCAGCTTAGGGGGCGCTCCCGAAGAAGCTTTCTTT,CASSLGGAPEEAFF,14,TRBV11-1,NA,TRBJ1-1,NA
TGCGCCAGCAGCCAAGATAGGGGGGCGGATGAAAAACTGTTTTTT,CASSQDRGADEKLFF,15,TRBV4-3,NA,TRBJ1-4,NA